A single sample gave rise to the 30 T cell receptor beta chains below, sequenced in a study of HIV-infected children after antiretroviral therapy interruption. Treatment reported: PENTA 11 planned treatment interruption arm or continuous ART arm. Unique molecular identifiers were included in an RNA-based 3' RACE TCR library. TCRdb used MiXCR to reprocess the 3' RACE reads, holding one entry per CDR3 protein. Among some 90,000 distinct CDR3 sequences, 6.9% were seen once, and the ten largest hold 0.9% to 1.3%. The sequencing used CD45RA+ CD4+ T cells from PBMCs, pooled from several time points, collected from a donor given antiretroviral therapy, either interrupted or continuous. Subset: naive CD4+ CD45RA+ CD45RO- T cells. The receptors derive from a pool of human donors with HIV.

J is TRBJ2-3 and V is TRBV4-2; D may match TRBD1 or TRBD2 (5 bases each). With 1 base removed from V and 2 bases from J, the gap between germline ends came to 13 bases. CDR1 and CDR2 from the germline V gene are LGHNA and YNFKEQ. This CDR3 is built from 16 residues. This CDR3 is CASSQAGGVFTDTQYF. CDR3 DNA sequence: TGTGCCAGCAGCCAAGCTGGGGGAGTATTCACAGATACGCAGTATTTT.

The gene calls are TRBV7-2 and TRBJ2-1; the match to TRBD2 covers 9 bases. The CDR3 runs 16 residues. Germline trimming cut 3 bases from V and 2 bases from J; bases unmatched to any gene: 5. In germline, CDR1 is SGHTA, CDR2 FQGNSA. The CDR3 is CASSLFAGGPYNEQFF. As DNA, the CDR3 is TGTGCCAGCAGCTTGTTTGCGGGGGGGCCCTACAATGAGCAGTTCTTC.

This clonotype was observed many times. This chain uses TRBV4-1 with TRBJ2-5; D is perhaps TRBD1 (6 bases). Trimming removed 1 base from V and 5 bases from J, with 14 bases in between. Germline CDR1 reads MGHRA; CDR2 reads YSYEKL. There are 15 residues in the CDR3. The CDR3 sequence: CASSQGTAGAETQYF. The DNA of the CDR3 is TGCGCCAGCAGCCAAGGAACCGCAGGGGCGGAGACCCAGTACTTC.

This clonotype was observed a few times. CDR3 amino acids: CASSLDQNTGELFF. The CDR3 DNA reads TGCGCCAGCAGCTTGGATCAAAACACCGGGGAGCTGTTTTTT. The V gene is TRBV5-1, the J gene TRBJ2-2; the D is unclear. The length of the CDR3 is 14 residues. Deletions cut 0 bases from V and 2 bases from J, with 5 bases between. CDR1 is SGHRS, CDR2 YFSETQ, per germline. The full variable domain, rest sourced from reference TRBV5-1 and TRBJ2-2, is KAGVTQTPRYLIKTRGQQVTLSCSPISGHRSVSWYQQTPGQGLQFLFEYFSETQRNKGNFPGRFSGRQFSNSRSEMNVSTLELGDSALYLCASSLDQNTGELFFGEGSRLTVL.

The chain joins TRBV23-1 to TRBJ2-3; the match to TRBD1 covers 10 bases. TRBV23-1 is known as an ORF, though its function is uncertain. Germline trimming cut 7 bases from V and 4 bases from J; bases unmatched to any gene: 8. This CDR3 spans 15 amino acids. The CDR3 sequence: CASNVGQGGPDTQYF. CDR3 DNA sequence: TGCGCCAGCAACGTCGGACAGGGGGGCCCAGATACGCAGTATTTT.

The gene calls are TRBV14 and TRBJ2-5, with TRBD1 as a possible D gene (6 bases). The ends were cut back, 4 bases at V and 1 base at J, with 10 bases in the middle. The V gene's germline CDR1 is SGHDN and CDR2 FVKESK. The CDR3 extends over 14 amino acids. The CDR3 here is CASSRNRAQETQYF. The DNA for the CDR3 is TGTGCCAGCAGCCGGAACAGGGCCCAAGAGACCCAGTACTTC.

The chain links TRBV20-1 to TRBJ2-7; D unresolved. The CDR3 length is 14 residues. The V and J ends lost 0 bases and 0 bases respectively, with 9 bases between them. Germline V lookup: CDR1 DFQATT, CDR2 SNEGSKA (reference sequence). Written as DNA, the CDR3 is TGCAGTGCTAGAGATGGACGAGTCTCCTACGAGCAGTACTTC. Amino acid sequence: CSARDGRVSYEQYF.

This clonotype was recorded many times. The V gene is TRBV18, the J gene TRBJ2-3; D is possibly TRBD1 or TRBD2 (5 bases each). The CDR3 consists of 14 residues. Germline-derived CDR1 and CDR2 are KGHSH and LQKENI. Deletions cut 2 bases from V and 4 bases from J, with 10 bases between. CDR3 residues: CASSPGTPPDTQYF. DNA of the CDR3: TGTGCCAGCTCACCAGGGACCCCACCAGATACGCAGTATTTT. The full variable domain, in which reference TRBV18 and TRBJ2-3 provide the parts outside the CDR3, is NAGVMQNPRHLVRRRGQEARLRCSPMKGHSHVYWYRQLPEEGLKFMVYLQKENIIDESGMPKERFSAEFPKEGPSILRIQQVVRGDSAAYFCASSPGTPPDTQYFGPGTRLTVL.

This clonotype was seen ten or more times. The rearrangement links TRBV2 to TRBJ2-3; the match to TRBD1 covers 8 bases. V shed 5 bases, J shed 6 bases, and the junction held 4 bases outside the gene matches. The CDR3 extends over 13 amino acids. CDR1 SNHLY and CDR2 FYNNEI come from the germline V gene. CDR3 amino acids: CASSNRGTDTQYF. CDR3 DNA sequence: TGTGCCAGCAGTAACAGGGGGACGGATACGCAGTATTTT.

This clonotype has at least ten counts. The rearrangement links TRBV12-3 or TRBV12-4 to TRBJ1-6; D is unclear. The CDR3 is 11 amino acids. Trimming pared 6 bases from V and 10 bases from J, leaving 7 bases between. The CDR3 coding sequence is TGTGCCAGCAGCCCTGGATCACCCCTCCACTTT. It specifies CASSPGSPLHF.

This clonotype was counted at least ten times. V is TRBV29-1 and J is TRBJ1-3; D is undetermined. CDR3 length: 15 residues. V was trimmed by 4 bases and J by 7 bases, leaving 20 bases between them. The germline V gene encodes CDR1 SQVTM and CDR2 ANQGSEA. The CDR3: CSVVVGPHVSNTIYF. The CDR3 DNA is TGCAGCGTTGTAGTTGGACCCCATGTTTCTAACACCATATATTTT.

This clonotype was seen repeatedly, ten times or more. The J gene is TRBJ1-5, the V gene TRBV12-3 or TRBV12-4; D may be TRBD1 (6 bases). The V gene lost 5 bases and the J gene lost 7 bases, with 21 bases spanning the gap. CDR3 length: 16 residues. The CDR3 loop reads CASSLYIQGPLQPQHF. CDR3 sequence (DNA): TGTGCCAGCAGTCTGTACATACAGGGCCCTCTGCAGCCCCAGCATTTT.

J is TRBJ2-7 and V is TRBV20-1; 7 nucleotides match TRBD1. With V trimmed by 6 bases and J by 5 bases, 13 bases remained unmatched. This CDR3 has 14 residues. The germline CDR1 and CDR2 sequences are DFQATT and SNEGSKA (reference sequence). The CDR3 DNA sequence: TGCAGTGCCAAGAGTTCAAGGGGGCGCGACGAGCAGTACTTC. Its protein is CSAKSSRGRDEQYF.

This clonotype was observed at least ten times. V is TRBV11-2 and J is TRBJ2-3; tentatively, D is TRBD2 (5 bases). Germline-derived CDR1 and CDR2 are SGHAT and FQNNGV. The V and J ends lost 6 bases and 2 bases respectively, with 15 bases between them. The CDR3 loop spans 15 amino acids. CDR3 DNA: TGTGCCAGCAGAATGGCGAGCGGACCCACAGATACGCAGTATTTT. Translated: CASRMASGPTDTQYF.

This clonotype was detected many times. The genes are TRBV4-1 and TRBJ1-1; 8 bases map to TRBD1. V dropped 2 bases and J dropped 2; count of bases not matched to a gene: 4. Germline V gene lookup returns CDR1 MGHRA and CDR2 YSYEKL. CDR3 length: 15 amino acids. In DNA form, the CDR3 reads TGCGCCAGCAGCCAACTGGACAGGGCCAACACTGAAGCTTTCTTT. Its protein product is CASSQLDRANTEAFF.

Ten or more counts support this clonotype. V and J are TRBV7-3 and TRBJ1-1; unclear D gene. CDR1 is SGHTA, CDR2 FQGTGA, per germline. This CDR3 has 12 residues. V was trimmed by 5 bases and J by 1 base, leaving 5 bases between them. The CDR3 DNA reads as TGTGCCAGCAGCCATCAGAACACTGAAGCTTTCTTT. Translated, it gives CASSHQNTEAFF.

The sample holds many counts of this clonotype. Here the CDR3 DNA reads TGTGCCAGCAGCCCCGGGACGGCGTTATCTTCCGAGCAGTACTTC. Its protein product is CASSPGTALSSEQYF. The chain recombines TRBV7-8 with TRBJ2-7; D is perhaps TRBD1 or TRBD2 (5 bases each). This CDR3 comprises 15 residues. The germline V gene encodes CDR1 SGHVS and CDR2 FQNEAQ. V lost 5 bases, J lost 6 bases, and 20 bases lay in between.

This clonotype has a count of ten or more. The chain is built from TRBV7-2 and TRBJ2-3; 7 nucleotides match TRBD1. V gave up 11 bases and J gave up 2 bases; unmatched junction bases: 16. Germline V gives CDR1 SGHTA, CDR2 FQGNSA. The CDR3 contains 16 residues. CDR3 sequence reads: CAYSALTGTATDTQYF. In nucleotides, the CDR3 is TGTGCCTACTCCGCCTTAACCGGGACAGCCACAGATACGCAGTATTTT.

In this sample, this clonotype turned up many times. The CDR3 region is CSAAPSGANVLTF. CDR3 DNA: TGCAGTGCTGCCCCTTCTGGGGCCAACGTCCTGACTTTC. The genes are TRBV20-1 and TRBJ2-6; no reliable D call. Germline V gene data show CDR1 as DFQATT and CDR2 as SNEGSKA (reference sequence). Trimming pared 5 bases from V and 1 base from J, leaving 6 bases between. The CDR3 runs 13 residues.

This clonotype was found many times. This chain uses TRBV19 with TRBJ1-5, with D perhaps TRBD1 (5 bases). Germline values: CDR1 LNHDA, CDR2 SQIVND (reference sequence). The CDR3 spans 16 residues. Trimming took 3 bases from V and 4 from J, leaving 16 bases between them. The CDR3 here is CASSIGGTIINQPQHF. The CDR3 nucleotides read TGTGCCAGTAGTATCGGGGGTACCATCATTAATCAGCCCCAGCATTTT.

The rearrangement uses TRBV12-3 or TRBV12-4 and TRBJ1-6; D gene uncertain. The CDR3 sequence is 14 residues long. Trimming shortened V by 4 bases and J by 9 bases, and 13 bases separated the two germline ends. For the CDR3, the DNA is TGTGCCAGCAGTTATCTAACAACGGGTTCACCCCTCCACTTT. It specifies CASSYLTTGSPLHF.

This clonotype occurred many times. The rearrangement joins TRBV6-2 or TRBV6-3 to TRBJ1-1; weak D call: TRBD1 (5 bases). Trimming removed 7 bases at V and 6 bases at J, with 21 bases between. Germline values: CDR1 MNHEY, CDR2 SVGEGT. This CDR3 comprises 15 residues. CDR3 in DNA: TGTGCCAGCACCCCAGGGCAGGGACTAGGACCTGAAGCTTTCTTT. Translated, it gives CASTPGQGLGPEAFF.

This clonotype was counted ten times or more. The chain has TRBV7-3 and TRBJ1-6; D perhaps matches TRBD1 (5 bases). Trimming left V 10 bases short and J 9 bases short, with 22 bases between. The CDR3 contains 15 residues. The germline CDR1 and CDR2 sequences are SGHTA and FQGTGA. In DNA form, the CDR3 reads TGTGCCACCGAACGGCACAGGATTAAGTGTTCACCCCTCCACTTT. Translation: CATERHRIKCSPLHF.

This clonotype was counted only a few times. The chain uses TRBV10-3 and TRBJ2-2; D call uncertain. The germline gives CDR1 ENHRY, CDR2 SYGVKD. The CDR3 consists of 15 residues. With 10 bases removed from V and 7 bases from J, the gap between germline ends came to 22 bases. The CDR3, as DNA: TGTGCCACCCATTACGGCTCGCTATTCGGCGGGGAGCTGTTTTTT. Protein product: CATHYGSLFGGELFF.

The rearrangement links TRBV23-1 to TRBJ1-6; no clear D gene. TRBV23-1 has ORF status, its function being uncertain. The CDR3 contains 14 residues. The V gene lost 0 bases and the J gene lost 8 bases, with 8 bases spanning the gap. The CDR3, as DNA: TGCGCCAGCAGTCAATCTGAAGCCCATTCACCCCTCCACTTT. It encodes CASSQSEAHSPLHF.

The chain recombines TRBV7-2 with TRBJ2-3, with D unresolved. Germline assignment: CDR1 SGHTA and CDR2 FQGNSA. Deletions cut 1 base from V and 1 base from J, with 9 bases between. The CDR3 is made up of 15 amino acids. The CDR3 sequence is CASSLGGLGTDTQYF. In nucleotides, the CDR3 is TGTGCCAGCAGCTTAGGCGGCCTCGGCACAGATACGCAGTATTTT.

This clonotype has a handful of counts. The chain links TRBV3-1 to TRBJ2-1; no definite D call. The CDR3 contains 11 residues. The V and J ends lost 1 base and 9 bases respectively, with 4 bases between them. Germline V gene lookup returns CDR1 LGHDT and CDR2 YNNKEL (reference sequence). CDR3 nucleotides: TGTGCCAGCAGCCAAGGCGGTGAGCAGTTCTTC. Protein product: CASSQGGEQFF.

This clonotype was seen many times. The chain carries TRBV3-1 and TRBJ1-1; D remains unclear. This CDR3 is 13 amino acids long. V shed 3 bases and J shed 2 bases, with 7 bases lying between them. In germline, CDR1 is LGHDT, CDR2 YNNKEL (reference sequence). DNA for the CDR3: TGTGCCAGCAGCCAGACGGCTAACACTGAAGCTTTCTTT. It is translated as CASSQTANTEAFF.

This clonotype was detected many times. V and J are TRBV29-1 and TRBJ1-4; 8 nucleotides line up with TRBD1. The CDR3 covers 14 residues. The ends lost 5 bases at V and 4 bases at J; junction bases unmatched: 6. Looked up from germline, CDR1 is SQVTM and CDR2 is ANQGSEA. The CDR3 loop is CSVFRTGSNEKLFF. The CDR3 DNA reads as TGCAGCGTTTTCCGGACAGGGAGTAATGAAAAACTGTTTTTT.

This clonotype was observed many times. The rearrangement links TRBV29-1 to TRBJ2-7; D might be TRBD2 (6 bases). V was trimmed by 4 bases and J by 0 bases, leaving 13 bases between them. Germline V lookup: CDR1 SQVTM, CDR2 ANQGSEA. The CDR3 runs to 14 residues. The CDR3 here is CSVGGRGISYEQYF. Written as DNA, the CDR3 is TGCAGCGTTGGGGGTCGGGGGATCTCCTACGAGCAGTACTTC.